This T cell receptor (beta chain) derives from a study of blood T cell repertoires in COVID-19. Original data processing: Amplification of reference gene primers was used by the study to estimate nucleated cell counts. Profiled with immunoSEQ multiplex PCR; TCRdb holds only in-frame clones, not every one. Clone size and the V and J calls come from that table; the DNA yielded D and trimming. The repertoire holds roughly 350,000 clones, with roughly 85% as singletons. Germline lookup yields CDR1 SGDLS and CDR2 YYNGEE. The V end lost 4 bases, the J end lost 5 bases, and 18 bases lay between the germline ends. This CDR3 has 15 residues.

The sequence came from a woman between 18 and 29 years old with acute or convalescent COVID-19. The chain employs TRBV9 and TRBJ2-5; D might be TRBD1 (6 bases). Sample: peripheral blood. The CDR3, as DNA: TGTGCCAGCAGCACAGGGACATTTCGGGCGGAGACCCAGTACTTC. Protein product: CASSTGTFRAETQYF.